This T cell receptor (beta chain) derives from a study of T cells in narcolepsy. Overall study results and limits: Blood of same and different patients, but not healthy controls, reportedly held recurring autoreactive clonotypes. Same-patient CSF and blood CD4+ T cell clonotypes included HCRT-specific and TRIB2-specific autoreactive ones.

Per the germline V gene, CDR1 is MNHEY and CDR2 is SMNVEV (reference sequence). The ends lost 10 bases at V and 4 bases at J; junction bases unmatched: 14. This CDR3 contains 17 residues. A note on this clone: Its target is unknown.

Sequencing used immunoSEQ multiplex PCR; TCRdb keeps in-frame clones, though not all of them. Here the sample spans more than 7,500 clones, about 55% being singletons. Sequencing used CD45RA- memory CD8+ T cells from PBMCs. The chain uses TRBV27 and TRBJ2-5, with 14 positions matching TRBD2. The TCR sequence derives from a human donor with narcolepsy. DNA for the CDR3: TGTGCCACCTCCCCGCGGACTAGCGGGGGGACTATAGAGACCCAGTACTTC. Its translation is CATSPRTSGGTIETQYF.